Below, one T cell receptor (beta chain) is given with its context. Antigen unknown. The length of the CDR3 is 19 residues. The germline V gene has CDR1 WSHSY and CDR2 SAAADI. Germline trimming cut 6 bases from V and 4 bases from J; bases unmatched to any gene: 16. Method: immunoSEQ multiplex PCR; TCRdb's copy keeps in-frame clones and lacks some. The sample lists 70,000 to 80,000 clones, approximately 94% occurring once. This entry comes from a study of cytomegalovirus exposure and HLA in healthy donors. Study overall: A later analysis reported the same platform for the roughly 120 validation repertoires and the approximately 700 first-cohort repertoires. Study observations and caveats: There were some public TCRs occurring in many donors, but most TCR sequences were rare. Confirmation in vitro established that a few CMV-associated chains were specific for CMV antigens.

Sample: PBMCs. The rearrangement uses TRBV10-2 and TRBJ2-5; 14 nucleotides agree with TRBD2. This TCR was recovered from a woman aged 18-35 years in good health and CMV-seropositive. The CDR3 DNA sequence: TGCGCCAGCAGGACGGGACTAGCGGGAGTAGGTATTCCGGCAGAGACCCAGTACTTC. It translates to CASRTGLAGVGIPAETQYF.